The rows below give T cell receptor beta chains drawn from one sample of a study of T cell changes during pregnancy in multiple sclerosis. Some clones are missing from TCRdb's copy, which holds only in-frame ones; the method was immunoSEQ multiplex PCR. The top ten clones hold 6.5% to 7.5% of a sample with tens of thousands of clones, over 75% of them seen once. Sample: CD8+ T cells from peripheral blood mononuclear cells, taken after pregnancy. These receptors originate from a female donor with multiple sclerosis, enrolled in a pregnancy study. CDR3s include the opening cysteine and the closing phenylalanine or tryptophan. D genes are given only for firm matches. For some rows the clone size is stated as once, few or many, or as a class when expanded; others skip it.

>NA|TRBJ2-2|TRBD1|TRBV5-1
TGCGCCAGCAGCCCTGAAGGACAGGAGAACACCGGGGAGCTGTTTTTT
CASSPEGQENTGELFF
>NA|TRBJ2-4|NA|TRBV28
TGTGCCAGCAGTACCTGGGGCCCAGACCCCAAAAACATTCAGTACTTC
CASSTWGPDPKNIQYF
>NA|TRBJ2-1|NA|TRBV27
TGTGCCAGCAGTTTATCTAGCGGAAGTTATGAGCAGTTCTTC
CASSLSSGSYEQFF
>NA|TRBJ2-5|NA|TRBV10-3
TGTGCCATCAGTGACTCCGGGACTCAAAAAGAGACCCAGTACTTC
CAISDSGTQKETQYF
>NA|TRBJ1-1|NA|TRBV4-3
TGCGCCAGCAGCCAAGATAGGCTCCCGTTAGGGGACACTGAAGCTTTCTTT
CASSQDRLPLGDTEAFF
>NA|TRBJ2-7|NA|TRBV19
TGTGCCAGTAGTATCGGATGGGGGGGCTCTCGGGACGAGCAGTACTTC
CASSIGWGGSRDEQYF
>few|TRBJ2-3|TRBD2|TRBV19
TGTGCCAGTAGTATCTACCCTAGCGGGAGATCAGATACGCAGTATTTT
CASSIYPSGRSDTQYF
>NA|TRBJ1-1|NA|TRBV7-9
TGTGCCAGCAGCTTTGGGGGGGCTGAAGCTTTCTTT
CASSFGGAEAFF
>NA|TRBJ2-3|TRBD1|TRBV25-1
TGTGCCAGCAGTGAATCCCAGGACAGGGCGAGCTCAGATACGCAGTATTTT
CASSESQDRASSDTQYF
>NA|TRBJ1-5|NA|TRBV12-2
TGTGCAAGTCGAGTAGACAGGGGAGAGAATCAGCCCCAGCATTTT
CASRVDRGENQPQHF
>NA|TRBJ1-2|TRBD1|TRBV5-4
TGTGCCAGCAGCCGGACAGGTGATGACTACACCTTC
CASSRTGDDYTF
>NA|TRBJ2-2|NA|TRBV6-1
TGTGCCAGCAGTGATCGGGGAAGGGAAGCCGGGGAGCTGTTTTTT
CASSDRGREAGELFF
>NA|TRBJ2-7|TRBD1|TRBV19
TGTGCCAGTAGTATCTTCTACTCGGGACAGGGCTACGAGCAGTACTTC
CASSIFYSGQGYEQYF
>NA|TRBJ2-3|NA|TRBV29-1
TGCAGCGTTGGCAGGGCTGGTGCTGCGCAGTATTTT
CSVGRAGAAQYF
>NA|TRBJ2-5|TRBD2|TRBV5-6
TGTGCCAGCAGCTTGTTCCCCGATACTAGCGGGAAAGAGACCCAGTACTTC
CASSLFPDTSGKETQYF
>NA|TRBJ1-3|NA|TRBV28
TGTGCCAGCAGTTCGTCCCTTTCTGGAAACACCATATATTTT
CASSSSLSGNTIYF
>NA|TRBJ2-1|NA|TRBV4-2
TGTGCCAGCAGCCCGAGGACAGGGAGTTCAGCGGGGAATGAGCAGTTCTTC
CASSPRTGSSAGNEQFF
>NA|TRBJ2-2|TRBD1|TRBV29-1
TGCAGCGGACAGGGGACCGGGGAGCTGTTTTTT
CSGQGTGELFF
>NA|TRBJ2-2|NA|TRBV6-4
TGTGCCAGCAGTAGCGGAGACACCGGGGAGCTGTTTTTT
CASSSGDTGELFF
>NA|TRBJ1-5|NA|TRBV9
TGTGCCAGCAGCGAACGGGGGTACAATCAGCCCCAGCATTTT
CASSERGYNQPQHF
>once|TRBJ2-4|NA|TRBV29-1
TGCAGCGTCCGGGGACGTTGGGGGCTCGCCAAAAACATTCAGTACTTC
CSVRGRWGLAKNIQYF
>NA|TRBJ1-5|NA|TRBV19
TGTGCCAGTAGCAAAGGAACAGGGTTGGATCAGCCCCAGCATTTT
CASSKGTGLDQPQHF
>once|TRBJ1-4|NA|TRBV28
TGTGCCAGCAGTTTAGGGCAGGGTACGGGTGAAAAACTGTTTTTT
CASSLGQGTGEKLFF